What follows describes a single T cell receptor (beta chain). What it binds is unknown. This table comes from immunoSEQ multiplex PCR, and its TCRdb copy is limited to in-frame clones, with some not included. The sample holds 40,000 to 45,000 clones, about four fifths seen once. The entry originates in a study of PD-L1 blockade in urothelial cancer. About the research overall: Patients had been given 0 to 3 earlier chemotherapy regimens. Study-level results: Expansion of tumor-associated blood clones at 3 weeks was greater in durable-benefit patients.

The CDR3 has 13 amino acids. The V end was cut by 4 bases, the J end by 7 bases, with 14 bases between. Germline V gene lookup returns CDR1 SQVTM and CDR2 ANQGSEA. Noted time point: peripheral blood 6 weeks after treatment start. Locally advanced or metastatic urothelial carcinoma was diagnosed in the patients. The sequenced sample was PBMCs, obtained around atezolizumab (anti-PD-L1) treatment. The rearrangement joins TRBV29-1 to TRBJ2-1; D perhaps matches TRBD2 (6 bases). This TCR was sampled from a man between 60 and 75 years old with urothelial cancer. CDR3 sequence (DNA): TGCAGCGTTGGGGCTAGCGAGGTAAATGAGCAGTTCTTC. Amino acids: CSVGASEVNEQFF.